The 25 T cell receptor beta chains given below trace back to one sample, sequenced in a study of blood T cells in healthy people across ages. It was with a sample-barcoded 5' primer and a J-beta primer mix that a second PCR of about 6 to 12 cycles was run. In TCRdb, the 5' RACE reads were re-called with MiXCR into one record per CDR3 protein. The sample includes over a million distinct CDR3 sequences, more than 40% of them seen just once. The specimen sequenced was blood. All receptors derive from a woman aged 60 to 75 in good health.

The chain couples TRBV24-1 to TRBJ2-4, with D possibly being TRBD1 (7 bases). The germline V and J ends were trimmed by 7 bases and 13 bases, with 19 bases remaining between them. Germline V gene lookup returns CDR1 KGHDR and CDR2 SFDVKD. The length of the CDR3 is 13 residues. In DNA, the CDR3 is TGTGCCACCAGCGACCACAGGGGCGGGGAGCAGTACTTC. Protein sequence: CATSDHRGGEQYF.

The chain couples TRBV7-8 to TRBJ1-2; TRBD1 agrees at 7 bases. From germline, CDR1 is SGHVS and CDR2 FQNEAQ. With 5 bases clipped from V and 6 bases from J, the junction kept 3 bases outside the gene matches. The CDR3 totals 12 residues. The CDR3 protein is CASSQGTDGYTF. For the CDR3, the DNA is TGTGCCAGCAGCCAAGGGACAGATGGCTACACCTTC.

As for this clonotype: Since a much larger clone is just one base distant, this may be a read error. J is TRBJ2-5 and V is TRBV9, with D possibly matching TRBD2 (6 bases). The J call may be incorrect, as the DNA end agrees better with TRBJ2-7. The length of the CDR3 is 14 residues. The germline V gene encodes CDR1 SGDLS and CDR2 YYNGEE. The CDR3 nucleotides read TGTGCCAGCAGTTTAGCGGCTAGCCCCTACGAGCAGTACTTC. Its protein is CASSLAASPYEQYF.

In this sample, this clonotype turned up once. Possible read error: a much larger clone is one base away. The rearrangement uses TRBV10-3 and TRBJ2-1; TRBD2 is a possible D gene (6 bases). The V gene's germline CDR1 is ENHRY and CDR2 SYGVKD. V dropped 7 bases and J dropped 13 bases, with 26 bases sitting between them. The CDR3 spans 15 residues. CDR3 sequence reads: CAITAGRGIQETQFF. The CDR3 region has the DNA TGTGCCATCACCGCCGGGCGGGGTATCCAAGAGACCCAGTTCTTC.

This clonotype appeared many times. The J gene is TRBJ2-1, the V gene TRBV27; D call uncertain. The V end was cut by 1 base, the J end by 6 bases, with 19 bases between. The CDR3 is made up of 17 amino acids. The germline CDR1 and CDR2 sequences are MNHEY and SMNVEV (reference sequence). Written as DNA, the CDR3 is TGTGCCAGCAGTTTATGGTGGGATTCGACACCCCCCAATGAGCAGTTCTTC. This gives the protein CASSLWWDSTPPNEQFF.

The chain carries TRBV12-3 or TRBV12-4 and TRBJ1-1, with D perhaps matching TRBD1 (5 bases). The CDR3 runs 16 residues. V shed 4 bases and J shed 1 base, with 16 bases lying between them. The CDR3 DNA follows: TGTGCCAGCAGTTCCGACGCGGGACGGGCGAACACTGAAGCTTTCTTT. Translation gives CASSSDAGRANTEAFF.

The gene calls are TRBV9 and TRBJ2-3; TRBD2 matches 12 bases. Trimming cost V 7 bases and J 0 bases; bases outside gene matches: 12. Germline CDR1 SGDLS, CDR2 YYNGEE. CDR3 size: 18 residues. CDR3: CASGSRLAGGSSTDTQYF. The CDR3 coding sequence is TGTGCCAGCGGATCCCGGCTAGCGGGAGGGAGTAGCACAGATACGCAGTATTTT.

This clonotype was observed a few times. The V call is TRBV11-2, the J call TRBJ2-3; D unclear. V dropped 3 bases and J dropped 0 bases, with 28 bases sitting between them. Germline values: CDR1 SGHAT, CDR2 FQNNGV. The CDR3 is made up of 21 amino acids. The CDR3 sequence: CASSFPPKGFTFGPSTDTQYF. The CDR3 nucleotides are TGTGCCAGCAGCTTCCCCCCCAAGGGCTTTACTTTCGGGCCTAGCACAGATACGCAGTATTTT. The whole variable domain, remainder taken from reference TRBV11-2 and TRBJ2-3, is EAGVAQSPRYKIIEKRQSVAFWCNPISGHATLYWYQQILGQGPKLLIQFQNNGVVDDSQLPKDRFSAERLKGVDSTLKIQPAKLEDSAVYLCASSFPPKGFTFGPSTDTQYFGPGTRLTVL.

V is TRBV27 and J is TRBJ2-7; 9 bases align to TRBD1. CDR1 is MNHEY and CDR2 is SMNVEV in the germline V gene (reference sequence). The CDR3 spans 17 residues. Trimming removed 4 bases from V and 0 bases from J; junction bases left unmatched: 10. The CDR3 coding sequence is TGTGCCAGCAGTTCTTACGGGACAGGGTTCGGCTCCTACGAGCAGTACTTC. It translates to CASSSYGTGFGSYEQYF.

This rearrangement joins TRBV29-1 to TRBJ2-3, with a tentative D call TRBD2 (6 bases). There are 15 residues in the CDR3. Germline lookup yields CDR1 SQVTM and CDR2 ANQGSEA. V lost 1 base and J lost 1, with 12 bases in between. The CDR3 here is CSVEAAREGTDTQYF. CDR3 DNA: TGCAGCGTTGAAGCGGCTAGGGAGGGCACAGATACGCAGTATTTT.

In this sample, this clonotype turned up a few times. The genes are TRBV15 and TRBJ2-5; 8 positions agree with TRBD1. The J segment lost 4 bases and the V segment lost 4 bases, leaving 8 bases of the junction unmatched. CDR1 is LNHNV and CDR2 is YYDKDF in the germline V gene (reference sequence). The CDR3 spans 15 residues. The CDR3 is CATSTNPGGRETQYF. The DNA of the CDR3 is TGTGCCACCAGCACTAATCCAGGGGGCCGAGAGACCCAGTACTTC. Full variable domain (missing parts from reference TRBV15 and TRBJ2-5): DAMVIQNPRYQVTQFGKPVTLSCSQTLNHNVMYWYQQKSSQAPKLLFHYYDKDFNNEADTPDNFQSRRPNTSFCFLDIRSPGLGDTAMYLCATSTNPGGRETQYFGPGTRLLVL.

V gene TRBV7-2 combines with J gene TRBJ1-5; D ambiguous. CDR1 SGHTA and CDR2 FQGNSA come from the germline V gene. Trimming pared 5 bases from V and 5 bases from J, leaving 16 bases between. The CDR3 totals 15 residues. The CDR3 nucleotides are TGTGCCAGCAGCCTAGATGGCGAGCGATATCAGCCCCAGCATTTT. Translation: CASSLDGERYQPQHF.

Turning to this clonotype: Given a much more abundant clone one base away, this may be a read error. The J gene is TRBJ2-3, the V gene TRBV9; no firm D call. This CDR3 has 14 amino acids. Germline lookup yields CDR1 SGDLS and CDR2 YYNGEE. The ends were cut back, 2 bases at V and 3 bases at J, with 10 bases in the middle. CDR3 coding DNA: TGTGCCAGCAGCGTCCCAGGAGTAACAGATACGCAGTATTTT. This encodes CASSVPGVTDTQYF.

This sequence joins TRBV10-3 and TRBJ2-7, with D perhaps matching TRBD1 (6 bases). This CDR3 contains 15 residues. Germline V CDR1 and CDR2: ENHRY, SYGVKD. V shed 7 bases and J shed 4 bases, with 20 bases lying between them. Here the CDR3 reads CAINDGGPRGYEQYF. The DNA of the CDR3 is TGTGCCATCAACGATGGGGGCCCACGAGGATACGAGCAGTACTTC.

This clonotype was counted between two and nine times. The chain uses TRBV11-1 and TRBJ1-2; 7 positions agree with TRBD1. Per germline, CDR1 SGHAT and CDR2 FQDESV (reference sequence). The CDR3 is 16 residues long. Trimming took 1 base from V and 2 from J; bases not matched to a gene: 7. CDR3 sequence: CASSLGGTVINYGYTF. DNA of the CDR3: TGTGCCAGCAGCTTAGGAGGGACAGTCATCAACTATGGCTACACCTTC.

V is TRBV29-1 and J is TRBJ2-3; the match to TRBD2 covers 10 bases. This CDR3 region has 15 residues. V was clipped by 6 bases and J by 2 bases; unmatched bases: 8. In germline, CDR1 is SQVTM, CDR2 ANQGSEA. CDR3 nucleotide sequence: TGCAGCGTGGCCGGACTAGCGGCTTTCACAGATACGCAGTATTTT. Translated: CSVAGLAAFTDTQYF.

V and J are TRBV12-3 or TRBV12-4 and TRBJ2-1, with D possibly being TRBD1 (5 bases). Deletions cut 7 bases from V and 13 bases from J, with 23 bases between. The CDR3 runs 14 residues. CDR3 DNA sequence: TGTGCCAGCACCCCAGACAGCCCTACTACCGACCAGTTCTTC. It codes for CASTPDSPTTDQFF.

This clonotype was seen only a few times. The DNA for the CDR3 is TGTGCCAGCAGCGTAGCAGAGGCCTACGAGCAGTACTTC. Amino acids: CASSVAEAYEQYF. This rearrangement joins TRBV9 to TRBJ2-7; D gene uncertain. This CDR3 is built from 13 residues. V was cut by 0 bases and J by 2 bases, with 6 bases left in between. CDR1 SGDLS and CDR2 YYNGEE come from the germline V gene.

The V gene is TRBV27, the J gene TRBJ2-5; D may match TRBD1 or TRBD2 (5 bases each). Germline V gene lookup returns CDR1 MNHEY and CDR2 SMNVEV (reference sequence). The CDR3 has 12 residues. V shed 8 bases and J shed 11 bases, with 18 bases lying between them. In nucleotides, the CDR3 is TGTGCCAGCGGGAACACTAGGGGTGAGCAGTACTTC. This codes for CASGNTRGEQYF.

V and J are TRBV27 and TRBJ2-1; D unresolved. The germline CDR1 and CDR2 sequences are MNHEY and SMNVEV (reference sequence). CDR3 length: 14 residues. Trimming left V 5 bases short and J 3 bases short, with 11 bases between. The CDR3 DNA follows: TGTGCCAGCAGTCCTCAGACCCTCTACAATGAGCAGTTCTTC. Its translation is CASSPQTLYNEQFF.

V gene TRBV6-1 combines with J gene TRBJ1-6, with D possibly matching TRBD1 (5 bases). This CDR3 has 15 residues. The germline V gene has CDR1 MNHNS and CDR2 SASEGT. The ends were cut back, 6 bases at V and 8 bases at J, with 17 bases in the middle. CDR3 coding DNA: TGTGCCAGCAGCCAGGGTCAGGCAGTTCATTCACCCCTCCACTTT. Translated, it gives CASSQGQAVHSPLHF.

V is TRBV20-1 and J is TRBJ1-2, with 7 positions matching TRBD1. The trim removed 5 bases at V and 0 bases at J, leaving 9 bases unmatched. This CDR3 has 15 amino acids. Germline V lookup: CDR1 DFQATT, CDR2 SNEGSKA (reference sequence). The CDR3, as DNA: TGCAGTGCTCCCTCCAGGACAGGAGCTAACTATGGCTACACCTTC. Translating it yields CSAPSRTGANYGYTF.

This clonotype was detected only a few times. No DNA is shown, since the ends of the CDR3 on it are uncertain; the CDR3 is the one TCRdb lists. The chain combines TRBV6-5 with TRBJ2-1; whether TRBD2, the table's D call, matches the DNA was not checked. Inclusive of both ends, the CDR3 amounts to 18 amino acids. The germline CDR1 and CDR2 sequences are MNHEY and SVGAGI. The chain's CDR3 is CASSYGTSGSSSGNEQFF.

In this sample, this clonotype turned up many times. This chain uses TRBV5-1 with TRBJ2-7; a possible D gene is TRBD1 (6 bases). The CDR3 spans 13 residues. The V end was cut by 4 bases, the J end by 3 bases, with 11 bases between. CDR1 SGHRS and CDR2 YFSETQ come from the germline V gene. CDR3 residues: CASSRDRHYEQYF. The CDR3 DNA reads TGCGCCAGCAGCCGAGACAGGCACTACGAGCAGTACTTC.

CDR3 coding DNA: TGTGCCAGCAGACGGGGGACAGGAAAACTGTTTTTT. Its translation: CASRRGTGKLFF. This chain links TRBV25-1 with TRBJ1-4, with 8 positions matching TRBD1. Germline V lookup: CDR1 MGHDK, CDR2 SYGVNS. V shed 6 bases, J shed 10 bases, and the junction held 4 bases outside the gene matches. The CDR3 is made up of 12 amino acids.